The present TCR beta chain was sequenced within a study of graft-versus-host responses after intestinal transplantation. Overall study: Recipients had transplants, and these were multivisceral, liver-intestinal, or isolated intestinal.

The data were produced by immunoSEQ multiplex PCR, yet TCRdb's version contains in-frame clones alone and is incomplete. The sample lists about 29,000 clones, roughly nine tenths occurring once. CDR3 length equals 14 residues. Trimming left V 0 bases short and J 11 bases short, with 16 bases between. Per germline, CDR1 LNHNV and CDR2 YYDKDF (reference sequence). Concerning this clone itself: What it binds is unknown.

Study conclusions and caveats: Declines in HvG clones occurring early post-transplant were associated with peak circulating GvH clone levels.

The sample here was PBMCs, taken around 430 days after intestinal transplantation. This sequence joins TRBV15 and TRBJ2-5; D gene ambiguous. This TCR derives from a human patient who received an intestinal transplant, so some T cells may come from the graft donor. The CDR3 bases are TGTGCCACCAGCAGAGATCATGGCTCCCGCCCTCAGTACTTC. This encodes CATSRDHGSRPQYF. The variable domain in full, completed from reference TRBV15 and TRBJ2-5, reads DAMVIQNPRYQVTQFGKPVTLSCSQTLNHNVMYWYQQKSSQAPKLLFHYYDKDFNNEADTPDNFQSRRPNTSFCFLDIRSPGLGDTAMYLCATSRDHGSRPQYFGPGTRLLVL.